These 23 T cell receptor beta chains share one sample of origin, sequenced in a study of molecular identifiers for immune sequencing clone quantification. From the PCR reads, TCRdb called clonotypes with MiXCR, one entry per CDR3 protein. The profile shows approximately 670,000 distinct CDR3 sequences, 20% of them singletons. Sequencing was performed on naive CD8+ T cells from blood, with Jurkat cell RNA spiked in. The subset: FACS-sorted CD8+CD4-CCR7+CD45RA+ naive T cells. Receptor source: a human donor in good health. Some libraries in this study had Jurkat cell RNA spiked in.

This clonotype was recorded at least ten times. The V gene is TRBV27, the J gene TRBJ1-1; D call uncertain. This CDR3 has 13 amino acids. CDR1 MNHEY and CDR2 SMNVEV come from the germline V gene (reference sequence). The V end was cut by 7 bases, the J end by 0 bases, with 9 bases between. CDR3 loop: CASTGMMNTEAFF. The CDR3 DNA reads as TGTGCCAGCACGGGAATGATGAACACTGAAGCTTTCTTT.

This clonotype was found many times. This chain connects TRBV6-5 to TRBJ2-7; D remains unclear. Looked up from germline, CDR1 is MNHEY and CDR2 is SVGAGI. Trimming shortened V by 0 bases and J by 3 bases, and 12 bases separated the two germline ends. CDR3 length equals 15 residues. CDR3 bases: TGTGCCAGCAGTTACTCGAAGTTGGGCTACTACGAGCAGTACTTC. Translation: CASSYSKLGYYEQYF.

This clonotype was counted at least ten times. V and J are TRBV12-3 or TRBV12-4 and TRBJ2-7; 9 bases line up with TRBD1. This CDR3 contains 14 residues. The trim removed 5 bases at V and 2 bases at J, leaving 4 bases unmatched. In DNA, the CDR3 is TGTGCCAGCAGTGGGACAGGGACCACCTACGAGCAGTACTTC. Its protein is CASSGTGTTYEQYF.

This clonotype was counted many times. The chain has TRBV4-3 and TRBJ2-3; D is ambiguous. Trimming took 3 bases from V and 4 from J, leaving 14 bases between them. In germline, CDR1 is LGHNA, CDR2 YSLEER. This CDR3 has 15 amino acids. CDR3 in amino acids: CASSQDIPPPDTQYF. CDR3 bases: TGCGCCAGCAGCCAGGATATCCCCCCCCCAGATACGCAGTATTTT.

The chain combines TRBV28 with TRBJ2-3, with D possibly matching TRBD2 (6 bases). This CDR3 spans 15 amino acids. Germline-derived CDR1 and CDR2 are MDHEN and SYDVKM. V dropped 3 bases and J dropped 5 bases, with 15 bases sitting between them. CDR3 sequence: CASSFRGARGDTQYF. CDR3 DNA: TGTGCCAGCAGTTTCCGAGGGGCGCGGGGAGATACGCAGTATTTT.

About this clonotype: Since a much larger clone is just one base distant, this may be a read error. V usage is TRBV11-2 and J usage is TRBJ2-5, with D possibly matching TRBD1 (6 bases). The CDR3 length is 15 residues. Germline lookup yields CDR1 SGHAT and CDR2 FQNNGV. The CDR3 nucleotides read TGTGCCGGCAGCCCCTCATTTACAGGGTCTGCGACCCAGTACTTC. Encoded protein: CAGSPSFTGSATQYF.

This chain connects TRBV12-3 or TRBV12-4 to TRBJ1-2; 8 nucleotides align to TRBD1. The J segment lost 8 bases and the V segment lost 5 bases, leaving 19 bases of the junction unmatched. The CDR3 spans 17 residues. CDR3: CASSDSGQGTFVGGYTF. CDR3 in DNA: TGTGCCAGCAGTGACTCCGGACAGGGTACCTTTGTAGGGGGCTACACCTTC.

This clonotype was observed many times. DNA of the CDR3: TGTGCCAGCAGCTATAGGGGCGTTGGGGCCAACGTCCTGACTTTC. This translates into CASSYRGVGANVLTF. The chain recombines TRBV5-6 with TRBJ2-6; possibly TRBD1 for D (5 bases). Germline lookup yields CDR1 SGHDT and CDR2 YYEEEE. The V gene lost 3 bases and the J gene lost 3 bases, with 10 bases spanning the gap. The CDR3 has 15 residues.

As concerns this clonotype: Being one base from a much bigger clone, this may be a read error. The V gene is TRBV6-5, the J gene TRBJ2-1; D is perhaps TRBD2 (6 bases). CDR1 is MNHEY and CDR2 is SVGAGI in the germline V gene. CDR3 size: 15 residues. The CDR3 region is CASSYSTGGGNEQLF. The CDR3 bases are TGTGCCAGCAGTTACTCAACCGGGGGAGGCAATGAGCAGCTCTTC.

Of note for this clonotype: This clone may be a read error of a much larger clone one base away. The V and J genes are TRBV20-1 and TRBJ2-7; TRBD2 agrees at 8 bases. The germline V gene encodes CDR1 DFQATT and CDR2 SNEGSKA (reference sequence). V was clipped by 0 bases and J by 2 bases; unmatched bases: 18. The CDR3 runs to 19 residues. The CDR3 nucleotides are TGCAGTGCTAGAGATCGCTCCTCGCCCGCGGGAGGTGGGCCCTACGAGCAGTACTTC. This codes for CSARDRSSPAGGGPYEQYF.

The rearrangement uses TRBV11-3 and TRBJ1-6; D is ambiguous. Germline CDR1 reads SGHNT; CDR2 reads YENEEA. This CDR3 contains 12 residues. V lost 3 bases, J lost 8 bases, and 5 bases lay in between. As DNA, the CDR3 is TGTGCCAGCAGCTTGTTGGATTCACCCCTCCACTTT. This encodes CASSLLDSPLHF.

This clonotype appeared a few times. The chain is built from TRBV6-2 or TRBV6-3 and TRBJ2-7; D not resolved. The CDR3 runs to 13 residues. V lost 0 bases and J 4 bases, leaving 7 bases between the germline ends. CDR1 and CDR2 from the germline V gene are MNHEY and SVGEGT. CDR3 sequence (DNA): TGTGCCAGCAGTTACTCGAAGCCTTACGAGCAGTACTTC. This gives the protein CASSYSKPYEQYF.

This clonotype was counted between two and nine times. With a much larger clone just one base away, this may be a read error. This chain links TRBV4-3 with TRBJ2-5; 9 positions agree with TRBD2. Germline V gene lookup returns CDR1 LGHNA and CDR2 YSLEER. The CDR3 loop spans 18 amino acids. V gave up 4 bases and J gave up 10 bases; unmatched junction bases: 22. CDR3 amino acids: CASSRDHLAGTLGRGQYF. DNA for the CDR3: TGCGCCAGCAGCCGAGATCACCTAGCGGGGACCCTAGGAAGGGGCCAGTACTTC.

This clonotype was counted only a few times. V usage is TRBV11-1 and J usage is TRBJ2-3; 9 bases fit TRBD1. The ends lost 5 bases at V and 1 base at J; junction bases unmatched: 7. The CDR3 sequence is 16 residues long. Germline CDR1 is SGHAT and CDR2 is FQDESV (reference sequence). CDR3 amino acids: CASSLPRTGGTDTQYF. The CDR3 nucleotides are TGTGCCAGCAGCCTTCCCCGGACAGGGGGCACAGATACGCAGTATTTT.

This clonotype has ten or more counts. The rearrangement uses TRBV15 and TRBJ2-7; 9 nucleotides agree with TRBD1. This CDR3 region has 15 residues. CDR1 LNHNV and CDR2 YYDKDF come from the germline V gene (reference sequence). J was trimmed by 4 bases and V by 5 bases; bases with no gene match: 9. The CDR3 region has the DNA TGTGCCACCAGCGCAACCGGGACAGGGACGTACGAGCAGTACTTC. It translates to CATSATGTGTYEQYF.

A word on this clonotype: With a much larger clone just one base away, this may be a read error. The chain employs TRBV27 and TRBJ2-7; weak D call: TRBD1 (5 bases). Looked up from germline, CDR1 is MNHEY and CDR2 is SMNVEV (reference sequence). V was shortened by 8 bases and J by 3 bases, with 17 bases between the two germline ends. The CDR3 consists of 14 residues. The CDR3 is CASHTSRVHYEQYF. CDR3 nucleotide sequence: TGTGCCAGCCATACATCCAGGGTCCACTACGAGCAGTACTTC.

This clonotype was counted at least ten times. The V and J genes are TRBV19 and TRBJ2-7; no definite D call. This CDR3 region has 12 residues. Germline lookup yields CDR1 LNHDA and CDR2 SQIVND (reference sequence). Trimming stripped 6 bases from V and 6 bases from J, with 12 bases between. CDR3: CASRDGLSEQYF. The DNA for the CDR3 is TGTGCCAGTAGGGACGGCCTTTCCGAGCAGTACTTC.

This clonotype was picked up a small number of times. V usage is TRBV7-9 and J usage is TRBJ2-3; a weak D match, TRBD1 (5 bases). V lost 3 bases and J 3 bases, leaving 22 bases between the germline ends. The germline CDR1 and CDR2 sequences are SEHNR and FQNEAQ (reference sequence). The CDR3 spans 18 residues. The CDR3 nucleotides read TGTGCCAGCAGCTTCGCCTGGGAACTCAGGGTGGTAACAGATACGCAGTATTTT. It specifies CASSFAWELRVVTDTQYF.

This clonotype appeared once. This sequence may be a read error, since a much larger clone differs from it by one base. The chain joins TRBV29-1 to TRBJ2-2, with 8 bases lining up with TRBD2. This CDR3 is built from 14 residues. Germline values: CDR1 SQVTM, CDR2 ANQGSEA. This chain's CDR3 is CSAGGGANTGELSF. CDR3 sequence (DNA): TGCAGCGCCGGGGGGGGGGCCAACACCGGGGAGCTGTCTTTT.

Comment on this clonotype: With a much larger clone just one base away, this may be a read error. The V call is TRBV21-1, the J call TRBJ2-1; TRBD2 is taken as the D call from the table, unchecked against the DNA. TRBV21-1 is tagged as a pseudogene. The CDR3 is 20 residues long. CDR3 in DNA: TGTGCCAGCAGCAAACGAGTGAAGCCTAGACCCGAACTCTCCTACAATGAGCAGTTCTTC. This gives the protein CASSKRVKPRPELSYNEQFF.

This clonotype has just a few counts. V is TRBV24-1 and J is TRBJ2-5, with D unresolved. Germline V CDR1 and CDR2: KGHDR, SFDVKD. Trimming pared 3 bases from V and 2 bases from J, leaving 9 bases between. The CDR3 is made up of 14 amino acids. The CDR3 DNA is TGTGCCACCAGTGATGCTGGCAGTCAAGAGACCCAGTACTTC. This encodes CATSDAGSQETQYF.

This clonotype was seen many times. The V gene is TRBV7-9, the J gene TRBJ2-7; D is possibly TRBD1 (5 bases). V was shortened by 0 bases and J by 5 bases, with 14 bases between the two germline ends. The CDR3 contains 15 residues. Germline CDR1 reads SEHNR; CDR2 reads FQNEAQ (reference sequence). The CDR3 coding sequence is TGTGCCAGCAGCTTAGCATCGGGCAGGGCAGACGAGCAGTACTTC. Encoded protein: CASSLASGRADEQYF.

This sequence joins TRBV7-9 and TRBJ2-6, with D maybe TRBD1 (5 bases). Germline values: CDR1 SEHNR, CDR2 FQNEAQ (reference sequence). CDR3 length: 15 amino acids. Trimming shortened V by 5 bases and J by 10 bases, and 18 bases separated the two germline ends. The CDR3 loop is CASSLRGTPLNVLTF. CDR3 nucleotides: TGTGCCAGCAGCCTTAGGGGTACCCCCTTGAACGTCCTGACTTTC.